This entry concerns a single T cell receptor (beta chain). What antigen it recognizes has not been identified. Base qualities are not recorded, but no much larger clone differs from it by a single base. This record comes from a study of CD8 T cells in Susac syndrome (dated by TCRdb to the late 2010s). About the investigation overall: The study used repertoire sequencing to test whether antigen drove CD8+ T cell activation and differentiation in Susac syndrome. Points the paper makes about the study in general: The TCR sequencing and HLA analysis was acknowledged to have included a relatively small number of individuals.

Peripheral blood CD8+ and CD4+ T cells from healthy donors, Susac syndrome patients and multiple sclerosis patients were profiled by high-throughput TCR beta sequencing. Healthy donors were age- and sex-matched controls. Bulk CD8+ and CD4+ T cells were purified by magnetic negative isolation, whereas CD8+ TEMRA cells were enriched by FACS. Blood was drawn into EDTA tubes, processed within 24 hours, and PBMCs were isolated by density gradient centrifugation. PBMCs destined for TCR sequencing were cryopreserved in liquid nitrogen and later thawed in a 37 °C water bath. Purity of sorted or isolated CD4+, CD8+ and CD8+ TEMRA cells was at least 90%. RNA was extracted using the RNeasy kit, and roughly 0.45 to 1 ug of the RNA was reverse transcribed with random hexamers. The immunoSEQ multiplex PCR assay, covering 54 Vbeta and 13 Jbeta segments, was used to amplify TCR beta CDR3 regions. PCR amplification bias was corrected by using a synthetic template baseline for primer optimization and computational correction. Per the source publication's procedure: Reads were assigned to V, D and J genes according to IMGT and analyzed in immunoSEQ Analyzer, with only productive sequences retained. To calculate clonality, Shannon entropy was normalized by log2 of the number of productive unique sequences and then subtracted from one. For each patient and control, public and private clones were evaluated within the 100 most prevalent clones. Susac-specific clones were defined as absent from healthy and MS cohorts, 850 to 1,300 published viral clones and other ImmuneACCESS disease sequences. TCRdb reprocessed the public reads (quality trimming at Q25 with fastp, clone calling with MiXCR) and kept in-frame beta chains. Entries that share a CDR3 protein sequence are merged under the most common genes and DNA. TCRdb's processing, not the authors' own work, is the source of the V and J calls. In all, the sample holds 95,000 to 150,000 distinct CDR3 sequences, and more than 90% of those were seen once. Together, the top ten hold over 0.07% of the sample.

From a lookup of the germline V gene (reference sequence), CDR1 and CDR2 are DFQATT and SNEGSKA. Its CDR3 holds 15 amino acids, cysteine through phenylalanine. The read is trimmed to its CDR3 DNA, 45 bases read in frame from base 1. V was cut back by 4 bases and J by 2 bases, leaving a gap of 14 bases between them. The material sequenced was CD4+ T cells from PBMCs. This clonotype was sampled from a human donor in good health. Recombination joined TRBV20-1 with TRBJ2-2, and TRBD2 may be the D gene, going by 6 matching bases. CDR3 protein: CSAKRPGLNTGELFF. The nucleotide sequence is given as TGCAGTGCTAAAAGACCGGGACTTAACACCGGGGAGCTGTTTTTT.